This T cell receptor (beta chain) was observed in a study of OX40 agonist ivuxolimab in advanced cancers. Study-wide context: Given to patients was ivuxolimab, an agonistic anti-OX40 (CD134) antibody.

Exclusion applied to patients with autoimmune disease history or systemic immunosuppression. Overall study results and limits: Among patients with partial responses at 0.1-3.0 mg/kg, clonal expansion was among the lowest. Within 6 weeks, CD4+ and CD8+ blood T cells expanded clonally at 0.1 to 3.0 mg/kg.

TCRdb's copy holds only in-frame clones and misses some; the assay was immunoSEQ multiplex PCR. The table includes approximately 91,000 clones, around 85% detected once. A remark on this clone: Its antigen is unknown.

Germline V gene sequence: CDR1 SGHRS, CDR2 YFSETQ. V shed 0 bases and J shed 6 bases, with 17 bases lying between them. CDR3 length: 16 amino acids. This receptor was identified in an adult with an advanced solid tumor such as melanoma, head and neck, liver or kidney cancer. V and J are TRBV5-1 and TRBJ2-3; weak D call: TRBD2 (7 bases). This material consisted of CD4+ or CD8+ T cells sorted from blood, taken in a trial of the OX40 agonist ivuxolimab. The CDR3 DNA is TGCGCCAGCAGCTTGGTCGCGGGGGAAACAGGGGATACGCAGTATTTT. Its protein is CASSLVAGETGDTQYF.